A single sample is the source of the 30 T cell receptor beta chains below, sequenced in a study of CD8 T cells in Susac syndrome. When the RNA was reverse transcribed, random hexamers were used with an input of about 0.45 to 1 ug. MiXCR, applied by TCRdb to the immunoSEQ multiplex PCR reads, yields one record per CDR3 protein. Of some 150,000 distinct CDR3 sequences listed, almost 96% are singletons. The sample was CD4+ T cells from PBMCs. The source of these receptors is a human donor with Susac syndrome.

The rearrangement joins TRBV10-3 to TRBJ1-2; the D is unclear. The germline V gene has CDR1 ENHRY and CDR2 SYGVKD. Trimming cost V 3 bases and J 3 bases, with 8 bases left between them. The length of the CDR3 is 13 residues. CDR3 residues: CAISDSLDYGYTF. CDR3 nucleotide sequence: TGTGCCATCAGTGATTCACTGGACTATGGCTACACCTTC.

This chain links TRBV29-1 with TRBJ2-3; D not certain. This CDR3 spans 16 amino acids. Trimming stripped 1 base from V and 2 bases from J, with 16 bases between. Germline loops: CDR1 SQVTM, CDR2 ANQGSEA. As DNA, the CDR3 is TGCAGCGTTGAAGGCCGTACAGACTTCTACACAGATACGCAGTATTTT. Translation: CSVEGRTDFYTDTQYF.

The chain recombines TRBV6-5 with TRBJ1-5; D might be TRBD1 (5 bases). This CDR3 spans 13 amino acids. V was shortened by 10 bases and J by 6 bases, with 16 bases between the two germline ends. In germline, CDR1 is MNHEY, CDR2 SVGAGI. The CDR3 nucleotides are TGTGCCATCGCCGCCAGGGAAGGTCAGCCCCAGCATTTT. It is translated as CAIAAREGQPQHF.

This chain joins TRBV12-3 or TRBV12-4 and TRBJ1-2, with D perhaps TRBD1 (6 bases). V was clipped by 6 bases and J by 8 bases, with 16 bases between them. This CDR3 spans 13 amino acids. The CDR3 is CASSIWTVGGYTF. The CDR3 nucleotides are TGTGCCAGCAGCATTTGGACAGTAGGAGGCTACACCTTC.

The chain uses TRBV2 and TRBJ2-4; D is uncertain. The V end was cut by 7 bases, the J end by 3 bases, with 16 bases between. The CDR3 contains 15 residues. CDR1 is SNHLY and CDR2 is FYNNEI in the germline V gene. CDR3 amino acids: CASTYRTDIKNIQYF. The CDR3 region has the DNA TGTGCCAGCACCTATCGGACCGATATCAAAAACATTCAGTACTTC.

This rearrangement joins TRBV21-1 to TRBJ1-1; no check of the table's D call, TRBD1, against the DNA was made. TRBV21-1 is a pseudogene. This CDR3 has 16 residues. The CDR3 nucleotides are TGTGCCAGCAGCAAGGGACGGGACACCAAGCGGGGTGAAGCTTTCTTT. Protein sequence: CASSKGRDTKRGEAFF.

The gene calls are TRBV28 and TRBJ1-2, with a weak D call TRBD1 (5 bases). V gave up 6 bases and J gave up 8 bases, with 13 bases separating them. The CDR3 length is 12 residues. Germline-derived CDR1 and CDR2 are MDHEN and SYDVKM. CDR3 sequence reads: CASRQDFMGYTF. Here the CDR3 DNA reads TGTGCCAGCAGACAGGACTTTATGGGCTACACCTTC.

The CDR3 DNA follows: TGTGCCAGCCGCGGTGGCGGTTCCTACGAGCAGTACTTC. This codes for CASRGGGSYEQYF. The chain has TRBV18 and TRBJ2-7; D uncertain. The CDR3 consists of 13 residues. V was shortened by 8 bases and J by 1 base, with 12 bases between the two germline ends. Germline V gene sequence: CDR1 KGHSH, CDR2 LQKENI.

The chain has TRBV18 and TRBJ2-3; 9 bases are a match to TRBD1. V lost 3 bases to trimming and J lost 4 bases; unmatched junction nucleotides: 8. Per the germline V gene, CDR1 is KGHSH and CDR2 is LQKENI. This CDR3 is 16 amino acids long. The CDR3 reads CASSPPTGGSSDTQYF. The CDR3 DNA reads as TGTGCCAGCTCACCTCCGACAGGGGGTTCATCAGATACGCAGTATTTT.

The J gene is TRBJ2-1, the V gene TRBV4-1, with D maybe TRBD2 (6 bases). The ends were cut back, 4 bases at V and 7 bases at J, with 17 bases in the middle. Germline CDR1 is MGHRA and CDR2 is YSYEKL. The CDR3 sequence is 15 residues long. DNA for the CDR3: TGCGCCAGCAGCCTGATGACGTCGGCGGGGAATGAGCAGTTCTTC. Translated: CASSLMTSAGNEQFF.

This sequence joins TRBV5-1 and TRBJ2-7; D remains unclear. Germline V lookup: CDR1 SGHRS, CDR2 YFSETQ. The CDR3 has 14 amino acids. Trimming removed 2 bases at V and 2 bases at J, with 11 bases between. CDR3 sequence: CASSLRAATYEQYF. Written as DNA, the CDR3 is TGCGCCAGCAGCTTACGGGCAGCGACCTACGAGCAGTACTTC.

The gene calls are TRBV4-1 and TRBJ2-7, with 8 bases identical to TRBD1. The CDR3 covers 14 residues. J lost 4 bases, V lost 1 base, and 3 bases had no gene match. Germline-derived CDR1 and CDR2 are MGHRA and YSYEKL. DNA of the CDR3: TGCGCCAGCAGCCAAGGGGACAGGCAATACGAGCAGTACTTC. As protein: CASSQGDRQYEQYF.

The V call is TRBV20-1, the J call TRBJ1-2; TRBD1 aligns across 8 bases. Per germline, CDR1 DFQATT and CDR2 SNEGSKA (reference sequence). Unmatched junction bases numbered 6, after V lost 1 base and J lost 8 bases. There are 13 residues in the CDR3. CDR3 nucleotides: TGCAGTGCTAGAGCGGACAGGGTCTACGGCTACACCTTC. Its protein product is CSARADRVYGYTF.

The J gene is TRBJ2-3, the V gene TRBV5-4, with a tentative D call TRBD1 (6 bases). The CDR3 sequence is 16 residues long. Trimming stripped 1 base from V and 3 bases from J, with 15 bases between. The germline CDR1 and CDR2 sequences are SGHNT and YYREEE (reference sequence). CDR3 residues: CASSLRPGAGTDTQYF. In DNA form, the CDR3 reads TGTGCCAGCAGCTTGAGACCAGGGGCTGGAACAGATACGCAGTATTTT.

J is TRBJ1-1 and V is TRBV20-1; D might be TRBD1 (5 bases). From germline, CDR1 is DFQATT and CDR2 SNEGSKA (reference sequence). This CDR3 is built from 13 residues. The V gene lost 2 bases and the J gene lost 1 base, with 8 bases spanning the gap. The CDR3: CSARTQGNTEAFF. Written as DNA, the CDR3 is TGCAGTGCTAGAACCCAGGGGAACACTGAAGCTTTCTTT.

The rearrangement links TRBV7-3 to TRBJ2-5; 9 bases are a match to TRBD2. Germline V gives CDR1 SGHTA, CDR2 FQGTGA. This CDR3 is 15 amino acids long. V shed 2 bases and J 5 bases; nucleotides not matched to a gene: 6. CDR3 region: CASSLGPSGKETQYF. The CDR3 DNA reads TGTGCCAGCAGCTTAGGCCCTAGCGGGAAGGAGACCCAGTACTTC. Together with reference TRBV7-3 and TRBJ2-5, the CDR3 gives the full variable domain: GAGVSQTPSNKVTEKGKYVELRCDPISGHTALYWYRQSLGQGPEFLIYFQGTGAADDSGLPNDRFFAVRPEGSVSTLKIQRTERGDSAVYLCASSLGPSGKETQYFGPGTRLLVL.

This chain links TRBV21-1 with TRBJ1-4. TRBV21-1 is marked as a pseudogene. The CDR3 totals 15 residues. CDR3 nucleotides: TGTGCCAGCAGCAAAAATCGGGGAAATAAGGAAAAACTGTTTTTT. Encoded protein: CASSKNRGNKEKLFF.

The CDR3 coding sequence is TGTGCCAGCAGCTTAGGGCCGGGGGTCGATCAGCCCCAGCATTTT. Translated, it gives CASSLGPGVDQPQHF. V is TRBV13 and J is TRBJ1-5; D may be TRBD1 (5 bases). CDR3 length: 15 residues. V was cut by 0 bases and J by 5 bases, with 11 bases left in between. Germline CDR1 is PRHDT and CDR2 is FYEKMQ (reference sequence).

This chain joins TRBV20-1 and TRBJ1-1; 8 bases are shared with TRBD1. The trim removed 6 bases at V and 10 bases at J, leaving 13 bases unmatched. The CDR3 covers 13 residues. Germline-derived CDR1 and CDR2 are DFQATT and SNEGSKA (reference sequence). The CDR3 is CSAKDRGPEGAFF. CDR3 nucleotide sequence: TGCAGTGCCAAAGACAGGGGCCCCGAAGGAGCTTTCTTT.

This clonotype was counted a single time. The rearrangement joins TRBV28 to TRBJ2-1; 7 bases are shared with TRBD2. Germline V gene sequence: CDR1 MDHEN, CDR2 SYDVKM. This CDR3 comprises 15 residues. V shed 6 bases, J shed 9 bases, and the junction held 14 bases outside the gene matches. CDR3 region: CASSPLGGGRGEQFF. DNA for the CDR3: TGTGCCAGCAGCCCCTTGGGGGGAGGGCGGGGTGAGCAGTTCTTC.

The chain is built from TRBV20-1 and TRBJ2-7, with D possibly TRBD2 on 6 matching bases. V shed 1 base and J shed 6 bases, with 13 bases lying between them. Germline V gives CDR1 DFQATT, CDR2 SNEGSKA (reference sequence). This CDR3 is built from 13 residues. As DNA, the CDR3 is TGCAGTGCTAGAGTCTTCGGGGGTGGCGAGCAGTACTTC. This gives the protein CSARVFGGGEQYF.

The rearrangement uses TRBV14 and TRBJ2-5; D is unresolved. The CDR3 totals 14 residues. Germline lookup yields CDR1 SGHDN and CDR2 FVKESK. Trimming took off 3 bases at V and 10 bases at J, with 18 bases between the two ends. CDR3: CASSHSTSFWHQYF. DNA of the CDR3: TGTGCCAGCAGCCACTCGACATCCTTCTGGCACCAGTACTTC.

This chain connects TRBV9 to TRBJ2-1; 7 bases fit TRBD1. Germline CDR1 and CDR2: SGDLS and YYNGEE. The CDR3 length is 14 residues. The V and J ends lost 2 bases and 8 bases, in that order; junction bases with no gene match: 7. CDR3 DNA sequence: TGTGCCAGCAGCGTGAGACAGGGTTATGATGAGCAGTTCTTC. Protein: CASSVRQGYDEQFF.

The rearrangement joins TRBV2 to TRBJ2-3; D remains unclear. Per germline, CDR1 SNHLY and CDR2 FYNNEI. This CDR3 is 14 amino acids long. The ends were cut back, 6 bases at V and 0 bases at J, with 10 bases in the middle. CDR3 sequence: CASRKVLSTDTQYF. The CDR3 nucleotides are TGTGCCAGCAGGAAGGTTCTGAGCACAGATACGCAGTATTTT. Drawing the rest from reference TRBV2 and TRBJ2-3, the complete variable domain is EPEVTQTPSHQVTQMGQEVILRCVPISNHLYFYWYRQILGQKVEFLVSFYNNEISEKSEIFDDQFSVERPDGSNFTLKIRSTKLEDSAMYFCASRKVLSTDTQYFGPGTRLTVL.

This sequence joins TRBV4-1 and TRBJ2-1, with 8 bases that match TRBD2. V was pared by 0 bases and J by 0 bases, with 13 bases of the junction left unmatched. The CDR3 runs to 20 residues. Germline CDR1 is MGHRA and CDR2 is YSYEKL. The CDR3 is CASSQEGLASGYSSYNEQFF. The DNA of the CDR3 is TGCGCCAGCAGCCAAGAGGGTCTTGCTAGCGGGTACAGCTCCTACAATGAGCAGTTCTTC.

V and J are TRBV12-3 or TRBV12-4 and TRBJ1-2, with D possibly TRBD1 on 5 matching bases. The V end was cut by 5 bases, the J end by 5 bases, with 15 bases between. The CDR3 totals 14 residues. The CDR3, as DNA: TGTGCCAGCAGTGGGGACGGTGTGCGGTATGGCTACACCTTC. Protein: CASSGDGVRYGYTF.

The chain uses TRBV20-1 and TRBJ2-1; TRBD2 is a possible D gene (5 bases). Trimming left V 6 bases short and J 3 bases short, with 15 bases between. Germline CDR1 DFQATT, CDR2 SNEGSKA (reference sequence). The CDR3 consists of 14 residues. CDR3 loop: CSADSRELYNEQFF. In nucleotides, the CDR3 is TGCAGTGCGGACTCGCGAGAACTCTACAATGAGCAGTTCTTC.

The table lists this clonotype with a count of one. The chain links TRBV12-3 or TRBV12-4 to TRBJ2-2; weak D call: TRBD2 (6 bases). The CDR3 consists of 16 residues. V was trimmed by 6 bases and J by 0 bases, leaving 14 bases between them. CDR3 residues: CASSMWGLTNTGELFF. The DNA for the CDR3 is TGTGCCAGCAGCATGTGGGGACTCACGAACACCGGGGAGCTGTTTTTT.

The sample holds one count of this clonotype. The V and J genes are TRBV18 and TRBJ2-1; 10 bases align to TRBD2. CDR3 length equals 17 residues. V dropped 2 bases and J dropped 6; count of bases not matched to a gene: 10. Germline V lookup: CDR1 KGHSH, CDR2 LQKENI. CDR3 sequence: CASSPMASGSKVNEQFF. The CDR3 nucleotides are TGTGCCAGCTCACCAATGGCTAGCGGGAGCAAAGTCAATGAGCAGTTCTTC. The full variable domain, in which reference TRBV18 and TRBJ2-1 provide the parts outside the CDR3, is NAGVMQNPRHLVRRRGQEARLRCSPMKGHSHVYWYRQLPEEGLKFMVYLQKENIIDESGMPKERFSAEFPKEGPSILRIQQVVRGDSAAYFCASSPMASGSKVNEQFFGPGTRLTVL.

The V gene is TRBV5-6, the J gene TRBJ2-1, with 13 bases matching TRBD2. Germline CDR1 reads SGHDT; CDR2 reads YYEEEE. The CDR3 runs 18 residues. V was pared by 4 bases and J by 8 bases, with 15 bases of the junction left unmatched. DNA of the CDR3: TGTGCCAGCAGCCTGAGGGGTAGGACTAGCGGGAGATCGGATGAGCAGTTCTTC. This codes for CASSLRGRTSGRSDEQFF. The complete variable domain, with remaining parts taken from reference TRBV5-6 and TRBJ2-1, reads DAGVTQSPTHLIKTRGQQVTLRCSPKSGHDTVSWYQQALGQGPQFIFQYYEEEERQRGNFPDRFSGHQFPNYSSELNVNALLLGDSALYLCASSLRGRTSGRSDEQFFGPGTRLTVL.